This TCR beta chain is drawn from a study of T-cell reconstitution after alpha-beta-depleted transplantation in children. This clonotype was seen only a few times. The TCRbeta library incorporated unique molecular identifiers. TCRdb re-derived calls from the PCR reads in MiXCR, one entry per CDR3 protein. The data contain 400,000 to 500,000 distinct CDR3 sequences, 11% of them seen just once; the ten biggest clones take up approximately 5%. This CDR3 contains 14 residues. CDR1 and CDR2 from the germline V gene are MNHNS and SASEGT. After removal of 6 bases from V and 3 bases from J, the junction contained 8 bases not matched to a gene.

This receptor was identified in a human donor who donated a stem cell graft to a child with acute myeloid leukemia. This chain joins TRBV6-1 and TRBJ2-7; 7 bases map to TRBD1. The sequenced sample was PBMCs from the stem cell graft donor, obtained from the stem cell graft. The CDR3 DNA is TGTGCCAGCAGCCCAACGGGACAGAGCTACGAGCAGTACTTC. Translated: CASSPTGQSYEQYF.